The T cell receptor (beta chain) described here comes from a study of a mutant IDH1 vaccine in newly diagnosed glioma. CDR3 length: 13 residues. Germline CDR1 is MDHEN and CDR2 is SYDVKM. V was clipped by 5 bases and J by 1 base, with 8 bases between them. Described time point: week 23, last vaccination. The investigators gave 300 ug of mutant IDH1 20-mer peptide in each vaccine dose, together with topical imiquimod. On this clone itself: What it binds is unknown.

This table comes from immunoSEQ multiplex PCR, and its TCRdb copy is limited to in-frame clones, with some not included. The table shows about 72,000 clones, with nearly 85% occurring only once. This TCR was sampled from a man between 18 and 29 years old with glioma. The chain links TRBV28 to TRBJ1-1; D remains unclear. This sample comprised PBMCs, obtained from a glioma patient whose treatment included an IDH1 peptide vaccine. In DNA form, the CDR3 reads TGTGCCAGCAGTCCGCCAGGGAACACTGAAGCTTTCTTT. Protein: CASSPPGNTEAFF.